A single sample gave rise to the 20 T cell receptor beta chains below, sequenced in a study of T cell responses to AZD1222 COVID-19 vaccine. Libraries were prepared by immunoSEQ multiplex PCR; TCRdb keeps only in-frame clonotypes and omits some of them. The sample consists of about 140,000 clones, roughly 90% of them appearing once. This specimen consisted of peripheral blood, obtained on day 0 of AZD1222 vaccination. These receptors were collected from an adult in good health.

This clone was recorded a few times. The genes are TRBV3-1 (or the pseudogene TRBV3-2) and TRBJ1-1; TRBD1 is a possible D gene (5 bases). The ends were cut back, 1 base at V and 7 bases at J, with 13 bases in the middle. CDR1 and CDR2 from the germline V gene are LGHDT and YNNKEL (reference sequence). CDR3 length: 14 residues. For the CDR3, the DNA is TGTGCCAGCAGCCAAGTTAAAGGGAGGGGTGAAGCTTTCTTT. It codes for CASSQVKGRGEAFF.

The V gene is TRBV6-6, the J gene TRBJ2-3; D is tentatively TRBD1 or TRBD2 (5 bases each). The germline gives CDR1 MNHNY, CDR2 SVGAGI (reference sequence). V lost 6 bases and J lost 5, with 21 bases in between. The CDR3 sequence is 16 residues long. CDR3 bases: TGTGCCAGCAGCCAAGGACTGAGCTCTACAGGAGATACGCAGTATTTT. Encoded protein: CASSQGLSSTGDTQYF.

V gene TRBV7-3 combines with J gene TRBJ2-7; weak D call: TRBD2 (6 bases). The CDR3 consists of 15 residues. The ends were cut back, 1 base at V and 3 bases at J, with 13 bases in the middle. Germline CDR1 and CDR2: SGHTA and FQGTGA. The CDR3 protein is CASSLSGTYIYEQYF. The CDR3 DNA sequence: TGTGCCAGCAGCTTAAGCGGGACTTACATCTACGAGCAGTACTTC.

The genes are TRBV30 and TRBJ1-2; D gene ambiguous. This CDR3 spans 14 amino acids. Germline V CDR1 and CDR2: GTSNPN, SVGIG (reference sequence). Deletions cut 3 bases from V and 4 bases from J, with 15 bases between. CDR3 sequence reads: CAWSENARGYGYTF. DNA for the CDR3: TGTGCCTGGAGCGAGAACGCCCGCGGCTATGGCTACACCTTC.

Only one count was recorded for this clone. The V call is TRBV2, the J call TRBJ1-1, with 7 bases matching TRBD1. The CDR3 runs to 12 residues. Per germline, CDR1 SNHLY and CDR2 FYNNEI. Germline trimming cut 6 bases from V and 4 bases from J; bases unmatched to any gene: 2. As DNA, the CDR3 is TGTGCCAGCAGCCAGGGGGGCACTGAAGCTTTCTTT. The encoded protein is CASSQGGTEAFF.

The chain joins TRBV6-5 to TRBJ2-3, with D perhaps TRBD2 (5 bases). V was clipped by 0 bases and J by 6 bases, with 13 bases between them. Germline assignment: CDR1 MNHEY and CDR2 SVGAGI. The CDR3 is 15 residues long. CDR3 bases: TGTGCCAGCAGTTACTCGGGCGGGCGTGATGATACGCAGTATTTT. Amino acids: CASSYSGGRDDTQYF.

The rearrangement joins TRBV7-9 to TRBJ1-5, with a possible D match to TRBD1 (6 bases). In germline, CDR1 is SEHNR, CDR2 FQNEAQ (reference sequence). The CDR3 loop spans 16 amino acids. Trimming left V 4 bases short and J 5 bases short, with 18 bases between. This chain's CDR3 is CASSYNQGIGHQPQHF. The CDR3 DNA sequence: TGTGCCAGCAGCTATAATCAGGGGATCGGCCATCAGCCCCAGCATTTT. Using reference TRBV7-9 and TRBJ1-5 for the parts outside the CDR3, the full variable domain is DTGVSQNPRHKITKRGQNVTFRCDPISEHNRLYWYRQTLGQGPEFLTYFQNEAQLEKSRLLSDRFSAERPKGSFSTLEIQRTEQGDSAMYLCASSYNQGIGHQPQHFGDGTRLSIL.

The chain carries TRBV10-3 and TRBJ1-2; maybe TRBD1 (5 bases). Looked up from germline, CDR1 is ENHRY and CDR2 is SYGVKD. The CDR3 sequence is 13 residues long. V was pared by 5 bases and J by 4 bases, with 11 bases between. This chain's CDR3 is CAISPDSRYGYTF. Written as DNA, the CDR3 is TGTGCCATCAGTCCAGACAGCCGCTATGGCTACACCTTC.

The CDR3 sequence: CASSLGSGEKLFF. The CDR3 DNA follows: TGTGCCAGCAGTTTGGGCAGTGGGGAAAAACTGTTTTTT. The chain employs TRBV12-3 or TRBV12-4 and TRBJ1-4; D uncertain. V lost 3 bases, J lost 8 bases, and 10 bases lay in between. This CDR3 contains 13 residues.

V gene TRBV9 combines with J gene TRBJ2-3; TRBD2 might be the D (5 bases). The V gene lost 0 bases and the J gene lost 1 base, with 9 bases spanning the gap. Germline CDR1 reads SGDLS; CDR2 reads YYNGEE. This CDR3 has 15 residues. In DNA, the CDR3 is TGTGCCAGCAGCGTAGAAGACTACCGCACAGATACGCAGTATTTT. Amino acids: CASSVEDYRTDTQYF.

The chain employs TRBV12-1 and TRBJ2-7; whether TRBD2, the table's D call, matches the DNA was not checked. TRBV12-1 is described as a pseudogene. The CDR3 has 14 amino acids. CDR3 sequence reads: CASSLSGSSYEQYF. In DNA form, the CDR3 reads TGTGCCAGCAGCCTTAGCGGGAGTTCCTACGAGCAGTACTTC.

This sequence joins TRBV7-8 and TRBJ1-5; the D gene is possibly TRBD1 (6 bases). Germline-derived CDR1 and CDR2 are SGHVS and FQNEAQ. V lost 0 bases and J 2 bases, leaving 20 bases between the germline ends. CDR3 length: 19 amino acids. CDR3 residues: CASSLAWSRGASGNQPQHF. The CDR3 DNA sequence: TGTGCCAGCAGCTTAGCGTGGTCGCGGGGGGCGTCGGGCAATCAGCCCCAGCATTTT.

V gene TRBV27 combines with J gene TRBJ2-2, with 11 bases lining up with TRBD2. V lost 3 bases to trimming and J lost 5 bases; unmatched junction nucleotides: 8. The germline V gene has CDR1 MNHEY and CDR2 SMNVEV (reference sequence). The CDR3 has 17 residues. In DNA form, the CDR3 reads TGTGCCAGCAGTTTCATACTAGCGGGAGTGGATACCGGGGAGCTGTTTTTT. It is translated as CASSFILAGVDTGELFF.

The chain combines TRBV24-1 with TRBJ2-7, with 7 bases fitting TRBD1. The CDR3 loop spans 15 amino acids. The trim removed 5 bases at V and 4 bases at J, leaving 10 bases unmatched. Germline CDR1 KGHDR, CDR2 SFDVKD. The CDR3 reads CATSAAPGQRYEQYF. CDR3 coding DNA: TGTGCCACCAGTGCCGCGCCGGGACAGAGATACGAGCAGTACTTC.

The J gene is TRBJ2-3, the V gene TRBV3-1 (or the pseudogene TRBV3-2); 12 bases are a match to TRBD2. Trimming removed 0 bases from V and 4 bases from J; junction bases left unmatched: 5. CDR3 length: 17 amino acids. From germline, CDR1 is LGHDT and CDR2 YNNKEL (reference sequence). The CDR3, as DNA: TGTGCCAGCAGCCAAGAGACTAGCGGGAGCCCCGCAGATACGCAGTATTTT. Residues: CASSQETSGSPADTQYF.

The V and J genes are TRBV21-1 and TRBJ2-1; the DNA was not used to check the table's D call, TRBD2. TRBV21-1 is a recognized pseudogene. The CDR3 is 15 amino acids. CDR3 region: CASSLWTAGEVEQFF. In nucleotides, the CDR3 is TGTGCCAGCAGCTTATGGACCGCGGGGGAGGTTGAGCAGTTCTTC.

This clone was picked up one time. V and J are TRBV4-2 and TRBJ1-3; weak D call: TRBD1 (6 bases). The CDR3 has 17 amino acids. Trimming pared 0 bases from V and 8 bases from J, leaving 20 bases between. The V gene's germline CDR1 is LGHNA and CDR2 YNFKEQ. This CDR3 reads CASSQEFPPGGQDTIYF. CDR3 sequence (DNA): TGTGCCAGCAGCCAAGAGTTCCCCCCGGGGGGGCAGGACACCATATATTTT.

This rearrangement joins TRBV4-1 to TRBJ1-2; D remains ambiguous. The CDR3 totals 15 residues. Germline lookup yields CDR1 MGHRA and CDR2 YSYEKL. Trimming took off 0 bases at V and 3 bases at J, with 11 bases between the two ends. CDR3 protein: CASSQEGREDYGYTF. DNA of the CDR3: TGCGCCAGCAGCCAAGAAGGGAGGGAAGACTATGGCTACACCTTC.

V gene TRBV11-2 combines with J gene TRBJ1-3; D is unresolved. Per the germline V gene, CDR1 is SGHAT and CDR2 is FQNNGV. With 5 bases removed from V and 0 bases from J, the gap between germline ends came to 11 bases. This CDR3 spans 15 amino acids. CDR3 amino acids: CASSPGEVSGNTIYF. CDR3 nucleotides: TGTGCCAGCAGCCCCGGCGAAGTCTCTGGAAACACCATATATTTT.

The V gene is TRBV19, the J gene TRBJ2-1, with TRBD2 identical over 11 bases. The V gene's germline CDR1 is LNHDA and CDR2 SQIVND (reference sequence). The CDR3 is 17 amino acids. V shed 3 bases and J 4 bases; nucleotides not matched to a gene: 8. CDR3: CASSMILAGDWYNEQFF. For the CDR3, the DNA is TGTGCCAGTAGTATGATACTAGCGGGAGATTGGTACAATGAGCAGTTCTTC. The full variable domain, with the rest looked up from reference TRBV19 and TRBJ2-1, is DGGITQSPKYLFRKEGQNVTLSCEQNLNHDAMYWYRQDPGQGLRLIYYSQIVNDFQKGDIAEGYSVSREKKESFPLTVTSAQKNPTAFYLCASSMILAGDWYNEQFFGPGTRLTVL.